The 21 T cell receptor beta chains given below trace back to one sample, sequenced in a study of blood T cell repertoires in COVID-19. The repertoire was sequenced with immunoSEQ multiplex PCR; TCRdb's copy has only in-frame clones and lacks some. Here the sample spans under 300,000 clones, 88% being singletons. The sequenced sample was PBMCs or T cells enriched from blood (not recorded which). These TCRs come from a woman aged 60 to 75 in a cohort exposed to, infected with or recovered from COVID-19 (not recorded which).

The chain employs TRBV9 and TRBJ2-7, with 9 bases lining up with TRBD1. CDR1 and CDR2 from the germline V gene are SGDLS and YYNGEE. The CDR3 is 15 amino acids. The junction had 7 bases not matched to a gene; V was cut back by 4 bases and J by 2 bases. The CDR3 spells CASSPGDRATYEQYF. The DNA for the CDR3 is TGTGCCAGCAGCCCCGGGGACAGGGCAACCTACGAGCAGTACTTC.

This chain's CDR3 is CASRDPTGGMETQYF. The CDR3 nucleotides are TGTGCCAGCAGAGACCCGACAGGGGGCATGGAGACCCAGTACTTC. The chain joins TRBV2 to TRBJ2-5; 10 bases line up with TRBD1. V trimming: 6 bases; J trimming: 5 bases; junction bases outside the gene matches: 9. CDR1 and CDR2 from the germline V gene are SNHLY and FYNNEI. The CDR3 covers 15 residues.

The J gene is TRBJ1-1, the V gene TRBV4-3; D is ambiguous. The germline V and J ends were trimmed by 4 bases and 0 bases, with 15 bases remaining between them. Germline V lookup: CDR1 LGHNA, CDR2 YSLEER. The CDR3 loop spans 16 amino acids. The CDR3 coding sequence is TGCGCCAGCAGCCCTTCAATGGCAGGATTGAACACTGAAGCTTTCTTT. Translated, it gives CASSPSMAGLNTEAFF.

The chain carries TRBV5-1 and TRBJ1-1, with a weak D call TRBD1 (6 bases). Trimming took off 2 bases at V and 2 bases at J, with 13 bases between the two ends. Germline V CDR1 and CDR2: SGHRS, YFSETQ. The CDR3 covers 15 residues. In nucleotides, the CDR3 is TGCGCCAGCAGCTTACAGGGTTGGGTTAACACTGAAGCTTTCTTT. Protein: CASSLQGWVNTEAFF.

This CDR3 is CASSYVGQSEKLFF. The CDR3 DNA reads as TGTGCCAGCAGTTATGTGGGACAATCCGAAAAACTGTTTTTT. This chain connects TRBV6-2 or TRBV6-3 to TRBJ1-4; D perhaps matches TRBD1 (6 bases). The germline V and J ends were trimmed by 3 bases and 8 bases, with 13 bases remaining between them. The CDR3 extends over 14 amino acids. CDR1 and CDR2 from the germline V gene are MNHEY and SVGEGT.

This clone was seen a few times. This sample includes further DNA sequences coding for the same CDR3. The chain recombines TRBV28 with TRBJ2-3; maybe TRBD2 (6 bases). Germline V gene data show CDR1 as MDHEN and CDR2 as SYDVKM. The CDR3 totals 14 residues. The V end lost 5 bases, the J end lost 1 base, and 10 bases lay between the germline ends. The CDR3 spells CASSRASGTDTQYF. The CDR3 DNA reads TGTGCCAGCAGTAGGGCTAGCGGCACAGATACGCAGTATTTT.

V usage is TRBV5-1 and J usage is TRBJ2-7; TRBD2 aligns across 9 bases. CDR3 length equals 14 residues. J lost 4 bases, V lost 4 bases, and 6 bases had no gene match. The germline CDR1 and CDR2 sequences are SGHRS and YFSETQ. DNA of the CDR3: TGCGCCAGCAGCCCTCGGCGGGAGGGGTACGAGCAGTACTTC. Protein: CASSPRREGYEQYF.

The chain carries TRBV5-1 and TRBJ2-7; tentatively, D is TRBD1 (5 bases). CDR3 length: 14 residues. The V end was cut by 3 bases, the J end by 7 bases, with 17 bases between. Per germline, CDR1 SGHRS and CDR2 YFSETQ. CDR3 sequence: CASSSSPGPGEQYF. The CDR3 nucleotides read TGCGCCAGCAGCTCCTCGCCAGGGCCCGGGGAGCAGTACTTC. The full variable domain, in which reference TRBV5-1 and TRBJ2-7 provide the parts outside the CDR3, is KAGVTQTPRYLIKTRGQQVTLSCSPISGHRSVSWYQQTPGQGLQFLFEYFSETQRNKGNFPGRFSGRQFSNSRSEMNVSTLELGDSALYLCASSSSPGPGEQYFGPGTRLTVT.

This chain uses TRBV30 with TRBJ1-2; 7 nucleotides agree with TRBD1. V trimming: 0 bases; J trimming: 0 bases; junction bases outside the gene matches: 13. The CDR3 sequence is 18 residues long. Germline V gene sequence: CDR1 GTSNPN, CDR2 SVGIG (reference sequence). CDR3 coding DNA: TGTGCCTGGAGTGTACTTGGGGCAGGGGGAGTTACTAACTATGGCTACACCTTC. This translates into CAWSVLGAGGVTNYGYTF.

The rearrangement uses TRBV5-1 and TRBJ1-2; D might be TRBD1 (6 bases). The CDR3 loop spans 12 amino acids. CDR1 is SGHRS and CDR2 is YFSETQ in the germline V gene. Trimming removed 5 bases at V and 6 bases at J, with 11 bases between. CDR3 nucleotides: TGCGCCAGCAGGGATGCAGGGGATGGCTACACCTTC. Protein: CASRDAGDGYTF.

The genes are TRBV11-3 and TRBJ2-1, with 11 bases lining up with TRBD2. Germline lookup yields CDR1 SGHNT and CDR2 YENEEA. The CDR3 extends over 15 amino acids. J gave up 11 bases and V 5 bases, and 11 bases lay outside the gene matches. The CDR3 region is CASSTAGTSGGQQFF. For the CDR3, the DNA is TGTGCCAGCAGCACCGCCGGGACTAGCGGAGGTCAGCAGTTCTTC. Full variable domain (outside the CDR3, taken from reference TRBV11-3 and TRBJ2-1): EAGVVQSPRYKIIEKKQPVAFWCNPISGHNTLYWYLQNLGQGPELLIRYENEEAVDDSQLPKDRFSAERLKGVDSTLKIQPAELGDSAVYLCASSTAGTSGGQQFFGPGTRLTVL.

V and J are TRBV6-1 and TRBJ2-2; D not certain. Germline V gene lookup returns CDR1 MNHNS and CDR2 SASEGT. Between the trimmed V and J ends, which lost 2 bases and 7 bases, there was a span of 5 bases. The CDR3 has 12 amino acids. This CDR3 is CASSESGGELFF. In nucleotides, the CDR3 is TGTGCCAGCAGTGAATCCGGCGGGGAGCTGTTTTTT.

DNA of the CDR3: TGTGCCAGTAGTTCAGGGTATGGCTACACCTTC. As protein: CASSSGYGYTF. The genes are TRBV19 and TRBJ1-2; D possibly corresponds to TRBD1 (5 bases). The V gene lost 5 bases and the J gene lost 5 bases, with 6 bases spanning the gap. The germline CDR1 and CDR2 sequences are LNHDA and SQIVND (reference sequence). This CDR3 has 11 amino acids.

CDR3 loop: CAWRAPSNYGYTF. The CDR3 DNA sequence: TGTGCCTGGAGAGCCCCCTCTAACTATGGCTACACCTTC. J is TRBJ1-2 and V is TRBV30; D gene uncertain. With 3 bases removed from V and 0 bases from J, the gap between germline ends came to 8 bases. This CDR3 is built from 13 residues. Germline values: CDR1 GTSNPN, CDR2 SVGIG (reference sequence).

The V gene is TRBV10-1, the J gene TRBJ2-2; 9 positions agree with TRBD1. Germline trimming cut 0 bases from V and 7 bases from J; bases unmatched to any gene: 6. Per the germline V gene, CDR1 is WNHNN and CDR2 is SYGVQD (reference sequence). The CDR3 covers 16 residues. CDR3 residues: CASSESTGGRIGELFF. The DNA for the CDR3 is TGCGCCAGCAGTGAGTCTACAGGGGGCAGGATCGGGGAGCTGTTTTTT.

The chain couples TRBV7-8 to TRBJ2-1; TRBD1 matches at 10 bases. The J segment lost 7 bases and the V segment lost 3 bases, leaving 6 bases of the junction unmatched. CDR1 and CDR2 (germline): SGHVS, FQNEAQ. This CDR3 has 15 residues. The CDR3 loop reads CASSLNTGQGNEQFF. DNA for the CDR3: TGTGCCAGCAGCTTGAATACGGGACAGGGGAATGAGCAGTTCTTC.

This clone came up a few times. The chain joins TRBV10-3 to TRBJ2-7, with 10 positions matching TRBD1. The CDR3 runs 14 residues. Germline trimming cut 4 bases from V and 6 bases from J; bases unmatched to any gene: 6. The germline gives CDR1 ENHRY, CDR2 SYGVKD. This chain's CDR3 is CAISGQGAAAEQYF. DNA for the CDR3: TGTGCCATCAGTGGACAGGGGGCGGCCGCCGAGCAGTACTTC.

In its sample, this clone was seen once. V usage is TRBV18 and J usage is TRBJ2-1; D call uncertain. Trimming pared 3 bases from V and 5 bases from J, leaving 8 bases between. CDR3 length: 13 residues. CDR1 and CDR2 (germline): KGHSH, LQKENI. The CDR3 sequence: CASSPPTNNEQFF. The CDR3 bases are TGTGCCAGCTCACCGCCTACTAACAATGAGCAGTTCTTC.

The rearrangement links TRBV20-1 to TRBJ2-5; 10 positions agree with TRBD2. Trimming removed 3 bases from V and 3 bases from J; junction bases left unmatched: 7. CDR1 is DFQATT, CDR2 SNEGSKA, per germline (reference sequence). The CDR3 runs to 15 residues. CDR3 sequence reads: CSASDRLAGKETQYF. CDR3 DNA sequence: TGCAGTGCTAGTGACAGACTAGCGGGTAAAGAGACCCAGTACTTC.

The chain combines TRBV28 with TRBJ2-7; a possible D gene is TRBD1 (6 bases). Per germline, CDR1 MDHEN and CDR2 SYDVKM. V lost 2 bases, J lost 4 bases, and 12 bases lay in between. This CDR3 is 14 amino acids long. The CDR3 DNA follows: TGTGCCAGCAGTTTAACAGGGAATGCTTACGAGCAGTACTTC. It encodes CASSLTGNAYEQYF.

This chain links TRBV9 with TRBJ2-1, with a weak D call TRBD2 (6 bases). The V end was cut by 4 bases, the J end by 4 bases, with 15 bases between. This CDR3 has 15 residues. Germline-derived CDR1 and CDR2 are SGDLS and YYNGEE. The CDR3 bases are TGTGCCAGCAGCCCAAATACGGGGGTGTACAATGAGCAGTTCTTC. This codes for CASSPNTGVYNEQFF.